The present entry profiles one T cell receptor beta chain with its context. These data belong to a study of cytomegalovirus exposure and HLA in healthy donors. With 60 Vbeta and 13 Jbeta primers, the PCR was carried out. Profiling relied on immunoSEQ multiplex PCR, and the TCRdb table lists in-frame clones only, not all of them. This table holds fewer than 200,000 clones, roughly 80% found once. The specimen was PBMCs. This TCR was sampled from a female donor in good health and CMV-seronegative.

Here the CDR3 DNA reads TGTGCCAGCAGCCAAGCGGGGCGGGGGGGCTCGATTGAGCAGTTCTTC. Its translation is CASSQAGRGGSIEQFF. The chain employs TRBV14 and TRBJ2-1, with 9 bases aligning to TRBD2. CDR1 is SGHDN, CDR2 FVKESK, per germline. The length of the CDR3 is 16 residues. J lost 9 bases, V lost 1 base, and 10 bases had no gene match.